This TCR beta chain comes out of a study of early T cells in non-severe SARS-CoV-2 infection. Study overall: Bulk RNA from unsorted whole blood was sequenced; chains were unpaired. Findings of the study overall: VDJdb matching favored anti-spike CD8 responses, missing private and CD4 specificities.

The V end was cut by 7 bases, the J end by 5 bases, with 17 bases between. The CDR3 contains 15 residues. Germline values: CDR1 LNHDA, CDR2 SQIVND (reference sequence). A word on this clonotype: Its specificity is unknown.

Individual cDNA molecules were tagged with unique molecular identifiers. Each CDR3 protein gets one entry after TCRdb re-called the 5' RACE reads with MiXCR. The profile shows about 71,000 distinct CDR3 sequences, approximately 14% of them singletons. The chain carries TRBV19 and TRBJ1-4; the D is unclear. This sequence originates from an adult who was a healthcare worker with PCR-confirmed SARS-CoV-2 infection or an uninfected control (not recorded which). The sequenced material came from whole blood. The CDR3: CASKDGGRLNEKLFF. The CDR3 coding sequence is TGTGCCAGTAAAGACGGAGGGCGACTCAATGAAAAACTGTTTTTT.